The source of this TCR beta chain is a study of blood T cell repertoires in COVID-19. Study overall: Nucleic acid was either cDNA or gDNA, and it came from T cells, B-cell-depleted T cells, or PBMCs.

Sequencing was performed with immunoSEQ multiplex PCR; in TCRdb, only in-frame clones are kept and a portion is missing. Of some 250,000 clones listed, roughly 77% are singletons. CDR3 size: 18 residues. The receptor comes from a woman older than 75 with acute or convalescent COVID-19. The sample consisted of peripheral blood. V usage is TRBV21-1 and J usage is TRBJ2-2; TRBD1, the D gene given by the table, was not confirmed from the DNA. TRBV21-1 is a known pseudogene. Written as DNA, the CDR3 is TGTGCCAGCAGCCTGCCAGAGGGGGACAGGACGAACACCGGGGAGCTGTTTTTT. Translation: CASSLPEGDRTNTGELFF.